This T cell receptor (beta chain) derives from a study of shared clonotypes between healthy human individuals. Germline CDR1 reads GTSNPN; CDR2 reads SVGIG (reference sequence). V lost 0 bases, J lost 2 bases, and 6 bases lay in between. The CDR3 totals 13 residues. The data were produced by immunoSEQ multiplex PCR, yet TCRdb's version contains in-frame clones alone and is incomplete. In the table there are some 1 million clones, roughly 70% of which are singletons. The sample consisted of memory CD4+ T cells sorted from blood. The sample's subset: CD45RA-negative fraction. The clonotype was recovered from a man between 18 and 35 years old in good health. This rearrangement joins TRBV30 to TRBJ2-3; D not certain. The CDR3 DNA is TGTGCCTGGAGTGTACCCCCCACAGATACGCAGTATTTT. Translating gives CAWSVPPTDTQYF.